The source of this T cell receptor (beta chain) is a study of blood T cell repertoires in COVID-19. About the study: Material from acute and convalescent COVID-19 was sourced from the United States, Italy and Spain.

This CDR3 comprises 15 residues. CDR1 is LGHDT, CDR2 YNNKEL, per germline (reference sequence). Trimming removed 6 bases from V and 0 bases from J; junction bases left unmatched: 4. Measured with immunoSEQ multiplex PCR; TCRdb has only the in-frame clones, and not every one. The data contain under 400,000 clones, roughly 86% of them singletons. V gene TRBV3-1 (or the pseudogene TRBV3-2) combines with J gene TRBJ1-5, with TRBD1 identical over 8 bases. Source material: PBMCs or T cells enriched from blood (not recorded which). The receptor was derived from a woman between 25 and 40 years old who had been exposed to COVID-19. CDR3 in amino acids: CASSPTGDSNQPQHF. The CDR3 DNA reads as TGTGCCAGCAGTCCGACAGGGGATAGCAATCAGCCCCAGCATTTT.